Listed below are T cell receptor beta chains from one sample, sequenced in a study of blood T cells in healthy people across ages. TCRdb re-called the 5' RACE reads through MiXCR, storing one row per CDR3 protein. The table records just over 1 million distinct CDR3 sequences, 40% to 50% of them present only once. The specimen sequenced was blood. These receptor sequences come from a woman in her sixties in good health. Both conserved end residues are part of each CDR3. A D gene is named only where the DNA matches it firmly. Clone size appears in some rows only: once, few, many, or a class for an expanded clone.

DNA,CDR3,D,V,size,J
TGTGCCAGCAGCTTGGGAGTGCGACCGGAGACCCAGTACTTC,CASSLGVRPETQYF,-,TRBV5-6,-,TRBJ2-5
TGTGCCAGCAGTGAATATTTGACAGGGATGTCCTACAATGAGCAGTTCTTC,CASSEYLTGMSYNEQFF,TRBD1,TRBV2,few,TRBJ2-1
TGTGCCACCAGCTGGACAGGGGGCCGATCTAATGAAAAACTGTTTTTT,CATSWTGGRSNEKLFF,TRBD1,TRBV15,few,TRBJ1-4
TGTGCCAGCAGCGTAGAACAGGGGGTCTATGGCTACACCTTC,CASSVEQGVYGYTF,TRBD1,TRBV3-1,few,TRBJ1-2
TGTGCCAGCAGTGCAACCCTAGCGGGAGGCCCTAATACGCAGTATTTT,CASSATLAGGPNTQYF,TRBD2,TRBV6-2/TRBV6-3,-,TRBJ2-3
TGTGCCACCAGCAGAGTGGGGGTCCAAGAGACCCAGTACTTC,CATSRVGVQETQYF,-,TRBV15,-,TRBJ2-5
TGTGCCAGCACGGCACCAGGGGCAAATGAGCAGTTCTTC,CASTAPGANEQFF,-,TRBV6-6,many,TRBJ2-1
TGCAGCGTCGGAAACAGGGCTGGGGCCAACGTCCTGACTTTC,CSVGNRAGANVLTF,-,TRBV29-1,-,TRBJ2-6
TGTGCCAGCAGATCAAGCGGGAGGGGCCCAGATACGCAGTATTTT,CASRSSGRGPDTQYF,TRBD2,TRBV12-3/TRBV12-4,few,TRBJ2-3
TGCGCCAGCAGCTTTAGGGGTCAGGCGCAAGAGACCCAGTACTTC,CASSFRGQAQETQYF,-,TRBV5-1,-,TRBJ2-5
TGCAGTGCTAGAGCAAAGTGGGGATGCGAGCAGTACTTC,CSARAKWGCEQYF,-,TRBV20-1,-,TRBJ2-7
TGCGCCAGCAGCTTGGAGGGCAGGGGTCGCAGTGTCTACGAGCAGTACTTC,CASSLEGRGRSVYEQYF,-,TRBV5-1,-,TRBJ2-7
TGTGCCAGCAGCCCGACTAGCGGGAGTGGGAATGAGCAGTTCTTC,CASSPTSGSGNEQFF,TRBD2,TRBV2,-,TRBJ2-1
TGTGCCAGCAGTTCCGACGGCTATGGCTACACCTTC,CASSSDGYGYTF,-,TRBV6-5,-,TRBJ1-2
TGTGCCACCCGACCGGCGGAGGGGGGAAAGTCGAGGGAGCAGTACTTC,CATRPAEGGKSREQYF,-,TRBV28,-,TRBJ2-5
TGCAGTGGGGGTCGGGGTTTCGAGCAGTACTTC,CSGGRGFEQYF,-,TRBV29-1,few,TRBJ2-7
TGCGCCAGCAGCCAAGGACTGGGACAGGGGCTAGATCAGCCCCAGCATTTT,CASSQGLGQGLDQPQHF,TRBD1,TRBV4-1,few,TRBJ1-5
TGTGCCAGCAGTGCGGACAGGGGATTTTCCTACGAGCAGTACTTC,CASSADRGFSYEQYF,TRBD1,TRBV2,-,TRBJ2-7
TGCAGTGCTAGAGGGGGGAGGGCCCCCAATGAGCAGTACTTC,CSARGGRAPNEQYF,TRBD2,TRBV20-1,-,TRBJ2-7
TGCAGTGCTAGAACCGGCAGTCACTATGGCTACACCTTC,CSARTGSHYGYTF,-,TRBV20-1,few,TRBJ1-2
TGTGCCTGGAGTGCGACAGCAAATGGTATTCAGTACTTC,CAWSATANGIQYF,-,TRBV30,few,TRBJ2-4
TGTGCCAGCAGCTTGGGCCTAAACGTCTACGAGCAGTACTTC,CASSLGLNVYEQYF,-,TRBV5-6,-,TRBJ2-7
TGTGCCAGCAGCCAAAGGACTAGCGGAGATAGCACAGATACGCAGTGTTTT,CASSQRTSGDSTDTQCF,TRBD2,TRBV4-2,-,TRBJ2-3
TGTGCCACCAAGGCTAGCGGGTCCTCCTACAATGAGCAGTTCTTC,CATKASGSSYNEQFF,TRBD2,TRBV3-1,once,TRBJ2-1
TGCAGCGTTGATGTAGCGGGCACTTACAATGAGCAGTTCTTC,CSVDVAGTYNEQFF,TRBD2,TRBV29-1,many,TRBJ2-1
TGTGCCAGCAGCGTAAATTGGTTTGGCCCGGGCAGGGCCAACGTCCTGACTTTC,CASSVNWFGPGRANVLTF,-,TRBV9,-,TRBJ2-6
TGCAGTGCTATGGCTAAGGGGGGGCGCTCCTACAATGAGCAGTTCTTC,CSAMAKGGRSYNEQFF,-,TRBV20-1,few,TRBJ2-1
TGTGCCAGTAGTCCCTCTCATATAGCGGGAGGAGAGACCCAGTACTTC,CASSPSHIAGGETQYF,TRBD2,TRBV19,-,TRBJ2-5
TGCAGCGTTACAGAAGGGGGCAGGGGGGAAAAGCCCCAGCATTTT,CSVTEGGRGEKPQHF,TRBD1,TRBV29-1,-,TRBJ1-5
TGTGCCAGTTCCCAGCAGGAGGGCCCAACAGATACGCAGTATTTT,CASSQQEGPTDTQYF,-,TRBV6-6,once,TRBJ2-3
TGTGCCAGCAGCTTATTTAGGGGGAGTGGCGAGCAGTACTTC,CASSLFRGSGEQYF,-,TRBV11-2,-,TRBJ2-7
TGTGCCAGCAGTTACTACAGGGACGGGACTAGCGAGTCGCAGTTCTTC,CASSYYRDGTSESQFF,TRBD2,TRBV6-2/TRBV6-3,few,TRBJ2-1
TGTGCCTGGAGACCCAGGAACATGAACACTGAAGCTTTCTTT,CAWRPRNMNTEAFF,-,TRBV30,-,TRBJ1-1
TGTGCCAGCAGTCCGTGGGGCAGGGAAGACTATGGCTACACCTTC,CASSPWGREDYGYTF,-,TRBV27,-,TRBJ1-2
TGTGCCACCAGCAGGGGGACAGGGGCGACATCGGGCAATCAGCCCCAGCATTTT,CATSRGTGATSGNQPQHF,TRBD1,TRBV15,few,TRBJ1-5
TGTGCCACCAACCAAGTAAGCTCCTACAATGAGCAGTTCTTC,CATNQVSSYNEQFF,-,TRBV10-3,-,TRBJ2-1
TGTGCCAGCAGCTTGACAGCCGACGAGCAGTACTTC,CASSLTADEQYF,-,TRBV5-6,few,TRBJ2-7
TGTGCCAGCAGCCTAGGGGGACACAGCTACAATGAGCAGTTCTTC,CASSLGGHSYNEQFF,-,TRBV13,-,TRBJ2-1
TGTGCCAGCAGCACCACAGGGCTCGGCGAGCAGTACTTC,CASSTTGLGEQYF,-,TRBV11-2,once,TRBJ2-7
TGCGCCAGCAAGGAGCCGGGGGGTGGCCGGTACGAGCAGTACTTC,CASKEPGGGRYEQYF,TRBD2,TRBV5-1,once,TRBJ2-7
TGCGCCAGCAGCCAAGAGCCAGGGGCCACTGAAGCTTTCTTT,CASSQEPGATEAFF,-,TRBV4-1,few,TRBJ1-1
TGTGCCAGCAGCTTAGCGGGAGAACTAGCGGGTCCTGTCTCCTACAATGAGCAGTTCTTC,CASSLAGELAGPVSYNEQFF,TRBD2,TRBV11-1,-,TRBJ2-1
TGTGCCAGCAGTTACGACGGAGGGGTCCCCTATGGCTACACCTTC,CASSYDGGVPYGYTF,-,TRBV6-5,-,TRBJ1-2
TGCAGTGCCGTAGGGGGATCGGATGAGCAGTTCTTC,CSAVGGSDEQFF,-,TRBV20-1,-,TRBJ2-1
TGTGCCAGCAGCCAAGACCCTCGTAAGAGCAATGAGCAGTTCTTC,CASSQDPRKSNEQFF,-,TRBV3-1,few,TRBJ2-1
TGTGCCAGCAGCAAAGATTGCGGGGGACAGACAACCAACTGTGAGCAGTTCTTC,CASSKDCGGQTTNCEQFF,-,TRBV21-1,-,TRBJ2-1
TGCAGTGCTAGAAGAGCGAACTCCTACAATGAGCAGTTCTTC,CSARRANSYNEQFF,-,TRBV20-1,-,TRBJ2-1
TGTGCCAGCAGTTACTCGGCGGGGACTGAGTTCTTC,CASSYSAGTEFF,-,TRBV6-2/TRBV6-3,few,TRBJ2-1